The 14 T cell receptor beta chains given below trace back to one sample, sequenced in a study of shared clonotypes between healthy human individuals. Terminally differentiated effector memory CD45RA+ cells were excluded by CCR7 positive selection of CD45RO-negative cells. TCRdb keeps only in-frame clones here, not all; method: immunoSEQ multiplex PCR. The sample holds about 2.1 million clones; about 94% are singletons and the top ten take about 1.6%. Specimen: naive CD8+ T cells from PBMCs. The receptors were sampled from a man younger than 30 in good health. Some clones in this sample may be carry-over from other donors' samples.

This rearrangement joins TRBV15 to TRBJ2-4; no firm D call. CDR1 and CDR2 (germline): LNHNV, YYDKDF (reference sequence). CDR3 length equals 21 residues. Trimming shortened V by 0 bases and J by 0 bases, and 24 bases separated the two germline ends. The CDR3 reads CATSRDQIEVALSIAKNIQYF. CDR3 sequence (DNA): TGTGCCACCAGCAGAGATCAGATCGAGGTTGCCCTGAGTATAGCCAAAAACATTCAGTACTTC.

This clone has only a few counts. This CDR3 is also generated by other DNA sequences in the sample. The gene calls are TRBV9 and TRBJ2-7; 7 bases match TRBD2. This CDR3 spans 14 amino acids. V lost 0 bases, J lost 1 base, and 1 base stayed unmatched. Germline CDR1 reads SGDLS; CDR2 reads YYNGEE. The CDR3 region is CASSVGRESYEQYF. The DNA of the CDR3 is TGTGCCAGCAGCGTAGGGCGGGAGTCCTACGAGCAGTACTTC.

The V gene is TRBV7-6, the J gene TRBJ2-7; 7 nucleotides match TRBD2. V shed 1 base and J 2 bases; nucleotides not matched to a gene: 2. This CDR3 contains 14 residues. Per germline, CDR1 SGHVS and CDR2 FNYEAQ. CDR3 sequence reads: CASSLGGRAYEQYF. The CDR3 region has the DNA TGTGCCAGCAGCTTAGGGGGGAGGGCCTACGAGCAGTACTTC.

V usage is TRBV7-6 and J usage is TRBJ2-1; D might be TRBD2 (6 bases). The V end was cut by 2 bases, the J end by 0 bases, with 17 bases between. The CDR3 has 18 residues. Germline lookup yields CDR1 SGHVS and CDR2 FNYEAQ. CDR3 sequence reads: CASSLLGPSAYSYNEQFF. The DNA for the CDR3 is TGTGCCAGCAGCTTATTGGGTCCTAGCGCTTACTCCTACAATGAGCAGTTCTTC.

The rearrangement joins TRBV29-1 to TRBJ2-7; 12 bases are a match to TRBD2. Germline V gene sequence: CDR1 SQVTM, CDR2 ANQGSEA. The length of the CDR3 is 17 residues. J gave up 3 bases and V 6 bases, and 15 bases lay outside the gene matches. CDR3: CSVRGPSGRGASYEQYF. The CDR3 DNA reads TGCAGCGTCCGAGGGCCTAGCGGGAGGGGAGCAAGCTACGAGCAGTACTTC.

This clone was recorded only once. This CDR3 reads CATSDRLQETQYF. The CDR3 region has the DNA TGTGCCACTTCGGACAGACTACAAGAGACCCAGTACTTC. V and J are TRBV11-2 and TRBJ2-5; possibly TRBD1 for D (6 bases). Trimming pared 10 bases from V and 2 bases from J, leaving 14 bases between. Looked up from germline, CDR1 is SGHAT and CDR2 is FQNNGV. The CDR3 covers 13 residues.

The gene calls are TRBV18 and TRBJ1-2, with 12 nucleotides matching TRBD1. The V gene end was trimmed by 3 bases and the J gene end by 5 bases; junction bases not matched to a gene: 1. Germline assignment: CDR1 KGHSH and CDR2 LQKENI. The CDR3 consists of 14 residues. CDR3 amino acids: CASSPGQGAYGYTF. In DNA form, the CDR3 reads TGTGCCAGCTCACCGGGACAGGGGGCATATGGCTACACCTTC.

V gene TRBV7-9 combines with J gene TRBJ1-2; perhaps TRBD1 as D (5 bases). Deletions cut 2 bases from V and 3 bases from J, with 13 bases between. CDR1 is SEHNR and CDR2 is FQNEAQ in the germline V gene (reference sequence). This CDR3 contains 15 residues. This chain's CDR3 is CASSLQGDLDYGYTF. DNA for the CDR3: TGTGCCAGCAGCTTACAGGGAGATTTAGACTATGGCTACACCTTC.

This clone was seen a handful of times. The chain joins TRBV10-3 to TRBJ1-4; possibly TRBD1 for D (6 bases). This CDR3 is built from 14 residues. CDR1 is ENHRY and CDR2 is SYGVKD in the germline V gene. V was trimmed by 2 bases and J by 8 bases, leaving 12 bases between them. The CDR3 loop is CAISEGAGEEKLFF. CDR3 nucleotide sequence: TGTGCCATCAGTGAGGGAGCAGGGGAGGAAAAACTGTTTTTT.

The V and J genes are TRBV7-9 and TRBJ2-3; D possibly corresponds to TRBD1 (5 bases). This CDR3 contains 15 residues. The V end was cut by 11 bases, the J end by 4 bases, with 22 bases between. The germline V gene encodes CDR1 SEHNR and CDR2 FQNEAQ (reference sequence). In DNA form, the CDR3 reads TGTGCCCCCACCTCTCCCGACAGTCTGCCAGATACGCAGTATTTT. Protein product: CAPTSPDSLPDTQYF.

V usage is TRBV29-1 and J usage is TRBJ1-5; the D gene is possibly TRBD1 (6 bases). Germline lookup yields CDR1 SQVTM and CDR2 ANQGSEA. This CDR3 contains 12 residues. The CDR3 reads CRRGGRDQPQHF. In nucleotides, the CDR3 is TGCAGAAGGGGGGGTAGGGATCAGCCCCAGCATTTT.

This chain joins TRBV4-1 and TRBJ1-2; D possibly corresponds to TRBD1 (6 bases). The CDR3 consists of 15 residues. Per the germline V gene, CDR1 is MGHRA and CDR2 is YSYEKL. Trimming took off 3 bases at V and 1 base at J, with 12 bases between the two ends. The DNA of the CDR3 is TGCGCCAGCAGCCAGACCTACAGGGATAACTATGGCTACACCTTC. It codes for CASSQTYRDNYGYTF.

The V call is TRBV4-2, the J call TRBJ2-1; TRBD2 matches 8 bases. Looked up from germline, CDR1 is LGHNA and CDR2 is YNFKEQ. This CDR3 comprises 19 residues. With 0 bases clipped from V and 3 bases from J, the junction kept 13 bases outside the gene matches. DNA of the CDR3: TGTGCCAGCAGCCAAGATGGGACCCCAAGCGGGAGAGTCTACAATGAGCAGTTCTTC. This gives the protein CASSQDGTPSGRVYNEQFF.

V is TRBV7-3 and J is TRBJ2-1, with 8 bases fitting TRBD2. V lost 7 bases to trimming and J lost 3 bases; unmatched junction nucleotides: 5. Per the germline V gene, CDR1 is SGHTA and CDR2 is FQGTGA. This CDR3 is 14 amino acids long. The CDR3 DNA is TGTGCCAGCACCACAAGCGGGAGCTACAATGAGCAGTTCTTC. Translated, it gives CASTTSGSYNEQFF.